The 20 T cell receptor beta chains presented below share a single source sample, sequenced in a study of human T cells and chemical hapten exposure. Stated time point: pre-sensitization, week 0. Treatment in this sample: therapeutic diphenylcyclopropenone sensitization with weekly scalp DPC. One entry per CDR3 protein results from TCRdb running MiXCR on the RACE reads. Of about 51,000 distinct CDR3 sequences in the sample, 9.4% were seen once. Sequenced material: whole blood, taken in connection with sensitization to the hapten diphenylcyclopropenone (DPC). Source of these receptors: a woman aged 40 to 50 with alopecia areata. Some clones in this sample may be carry-over from other donors' samples.

This clonotype was counted ten times or more. The genes are TRBV6-4 and TRBJ1-6, with D maybe TRBD1 (6 bases). CDR3 size: 11 residues. Trimming removed 7 bases at V and 16 bases at J, with 14 bases between. CDR1 MRHNA and CDR2 SNTAGT come from the germline V gene. The CDR3 DNA is TGTGCCAGCATGAGGGGGGCTCTACTCCACTTT. This sequence encodes CASMRGALLHF.

The sample holds a few counts of this clonotype. Here the CDR3 reads CASSFSVTDEAFF. The CDR3 DNA follows: TGTGCCAGCAGTTTTAGCGTGACAGATGAAGCTTTCTTT. The V gene is TRBV12-3 or TRBV12-4, the J gene TRBJ1-1, with D possibly being TRBD1 (5 bases). The ends were cut back, 3 bases at V and 7 bases at J, with 12 bases in the middle. The CDR3 length is 13 residues.

This clonotype was counted at least ten times. The genes are TRBV5-1 and TRBJ1-1, with D maybe TRBD1 (5 bases). The CDR3 has 14 residues. The germline V and J ends were trimmed by 4 bases and 6 bases, with 16 bases remaining between them. From germline, CDR1 is SGHRS and CDR2 YFSETQ. The chain's CDR3 is CASSTGRELPEAFF. CDR3 nucleotides: TGCGCCAGCAGCACGGGCAGGGAATTACCTGAAGCTTTCTTT. The variable domain in full, with the rest retrieved from reference TRBV5-1 and TRBJ1-1, is KAGVTQTPRYLIKTRGQQVTLSCSPISGHRSVSWYQQTPGQGLQFLFEYFSETQRNKGNFPGRFSGRQFSNSRSEMNVSTLELGDSALYLCASSTGRELPEAFFGQGTRLTVV.

This clonotype was observed a handful of times. The chain is built from TRBV20-1 and TRBJ2-1; D gene ambiguous. This CDR3 is 14 amino acids long. Germline-derived CDR1 and CDR2 are DFQATT and SNEGSKA (reference sequence). The germline V and J ends were trimmed by 0 bases and 4 bases, with 10 bases remaining between them. The CDR3 spells CSARDSGKYNEQFF. CDR3 coding DNA: TGCAGTGCTAGAGACTCCGGCAAATACAATGAGCAGTTCTTC.

The table lists this clonotype with many counts. This sequence joins TRBV30 and TRBJ2-5; D is uncertain. Trimming shortened V by 4 bases and J by 3 bases, and 12 bases separated the two germline ends. The CDR3 consists of 13 residues. The V gene's germline CDR1 is GTSNPN and CDR2 SVGIG (reference sequence). CDR3 protein: CAWNRAEKETQYF. The CDR3 coding sequence is TGTGCCTGGAATAGGGCAGAGAAAGAGACCCAGTACTTC.

This clonotype was seen repeatedly, ten times or more. The gene calls are TRBV6-1 and TRBJ2-3, with D hard to call. The CDR3 is 14 residues long. Deletions cut 1 base from V and 0 bases from J, with 5 bases between. The germline gives CDR1 MNHNS, CDR2 SASEGT. CDR3 loop: CASSEVYSTDTQYF. Here the CDR3 DNA reads TGTGCCAGCAGTGAAGTTTACAGCACAGATACGCAGTATTTT.

This clonotype has a count of ten or more. The CDR3 DNA reads as TGTGCCAGCAGCTTAAGAACAGATACGCAGTATTTT. Amino acid sequence: CASSLRTDTQYF. This sequence joins TRBV5-4 and TRBJ2-3; D is unresolved. There are 12 residues in the CDR3. The germline CDR1 and CDR2 sequences are SGHNT and YYREEE (reference sequence). V was cut by 2 bases and J by 3 bases, with 4 bases left in between.

In regard to this clonotype: Just one base apart from a much larger clone, this may be a read error. The V gene is TRBV28, the J gene TRBJ1-1; TRBD1 might be the D (6 bases). Trimming left V 2 bases short and J 10 bases short, with 14 bases between. The CDR3 totals 13 residues. Per the germline V gene, CDR1 is MDHEN and CDR2 is SYDVKM. Here the CDR3 reads CASSLIRGGGAFF. The CDR3 DNA follows: TGTGCCAGCAGTTTAATCAGGGGAGGTGGAGCTTTCTTT.

In this sample, this clonotype is medium-sized. This rearrangement joins TRBV2 to TRBJ2-1; no definite D call. V was shortened by 7 bases and J by 7 bases, with 11 bases between the two germline ends. CDR1 is SNHLY and CDR2 is FYNNEI in the germline V gene. The CDR3 consists of 12 residues. CDR3 in DNA: TGTGCCAGCACCGAGGACCGTAATGAGCAGTTCTTC. It yields the protein CASTEDRNEQFF.

The rearrangement uses TRBV4-2 and TRBJ2-6; D not resolved. This CDR3 spans 16 amino acids. Germline CDR1 reads LGHNA; CDR2 reads YNFKEQ. V gave up 0 bases and J gave up 4 bases, with 10 bases separating them. As DNA, the CDR3 is TGTGCCAGCAGCCAAGACCCAACAGCCGGGGCCAACGTCCTGACTTTC. This sequence encodes CASSQDPTAGANVLTF.

For the CDR3, the DNA is TGTGCCAGCAGCGTAGATGGAAGGGCGTACAGAAACACTGAAGCTTTCTTT. This translates into CASSVDGRAYRNTEAFF. The chain couples TRBV9 to TRBJ1-1, with D unclear. Per germline, CDR1 SGDLS and CDR2 YYNGEE. Deletions cut 0 bases from V and 2 bases from J, with 17 bases between. This CDR3 has 17 residues.

As concerns this clonotype: Possible read error: a much larger clone is one base away. This rearrangement joins TRBV3-1 to TRBJ2-2; 7 bases agree with TRBD1. Germline lookup yields CDR1 LGHDT and CDR2 YNNKEL (reference sequence). The CDR3 extends over 14 amino acids. The CDR3 DNA is TGTGCCGGCAGCGGAACCCAGGGGGCCGGGGAGCTGTTTTTT. It is translated as CAGSGTQGAGELFF.

This clonotype was seen repeatedly, ten times or more. For the CDR3, the DNA is TGTGCCAGCAGTTTGGGTCTCAGCAACGAGCAGTACTTC. Translating gives CASSLGLSNEQYF. The gene calls are TRBV6-5 and TRBJ2-7; D not certain. V lost 4 bases to trimming and J lost 5 bases, with 12 bases between them. The length of the CDR3 is 13 residues. Germline CDR1 and CDR2: MNHEY and SVGAGI.

This clonotype was found many times. CDR3 in DNA: TGTGCCAGCAGCTCCCCCCAGGGGCCGCAGTATTTT. Its translation: CASSSPQGPQYF. The gene calls are TRBV7-2 and TRBJ2-3; D perhaps matches TRBD1 (6 bases). CDR1 SGHTA and CDR2 FQGNSA come from the germline V gene. The V end lost 4 bases, the J end lost 10 bases, and 12 bases lay between the germline ends. The length of the CDR3 is 12 residues.

V usage is TRBV28 and J usage is TRBJ1-1, with TRBD1 matching over 8 bases. Trimming cost V 4 bases and J 11 bases; bases outside gene matches: 6. Germline CDR1 MDHEN, CDR2 SYDVKM. CDR3 length: 12 residues. The CDR3 coding sequence is TGTGCCAGCAGTTACCAGGGGGCCCAGGCTTTCTTT. It specifies CASSYQGAQAFF. The full variable domain, rest sourced from reference TRBV28 and TRBJ1-1, is DVKVTQSSRYLVKRTGEKVFLECVQDMDHENMFWYRQDPGLGLRLIYFSYDVKMKEKGDIPEGYSVSREKKERFSLILESASTNQTSMYLCASSYQGAQAFFGQGTRLTVV.

This clonotype appeared a few times. The chain combines TRBV6-4 with TRBJ2-1; 9 positions match TRBD2. The CDR3 length is 16 residues. Germline V CDR1 and CDR2: MRHNA, SNTAGT. Trimming removed 0 bases from V and 6 bases from J; junction bases left unmatched: 6. The CDR3: CASSDSIAGGPNEQFF. The CDR3 DNA reads as TGTGCCAGCAGTGACTCGATCGCGGGGGGGCCCAATGAGCAGTTCTTC.

The chain carries TRBV2 and TRBJ1-4, with a weak D call TRBD1 (5 bases). The CDR3 is 13 amino acids. The germline CDR1 and CDR2 sequences are SNHLY and FYNNEI. V dropped 6 bases and J dropped 8 bases, with 13 bases sitting between them. The chain's CDR3 is CASSSRAAEKLFF. The CDR3 DNA follows: TGTGCCAGCAGCTCCAGGGCAGCGGAAAAACTGTTTTTT.

This clonotype showed up many times. This chain joins TRBV2 and TRBJ2-5, with TRBD1 identical over 10 bases. V lost 3 bases and J lost 5; bases outside the gene matches: 6. The CDR3 has 15 residues. Germline V gene data show CDR1 as SNHLY and CDR2 as FYNNEI. CDR3 coding DNA: TGTGCCAGCAGTGATGGGGACAGGGGTGGCGAGACCCAGTACTTC. Amino acid sequence: CASSDGDRGGETQYF. The whole variable domain, filled in from reference TRBV2 and TRBJ2-5, reads EPEVTQTPSHQVTQMGQEVILRCVPISNHLYFYWYRQILGQKVEFLVSFYNNEISEKSEIFDDQFSVERPDGSNFTLKIRSTKLEDSAMYFCASSDGDRGGETQYFGPGTRLLVL.

This sequence joins TRBV10-3 and TRBJ1-2, with no clear D. The CDR3 contains 13 residues. Per germline, CDR1 ENHRY and CDR2 SYGVKD. Trimming removed 10 bases from V and 3 bases from J, with 15 bases in between. The CDR3 DNA is TGTGCCACCCACCCCTCTGAGGACTATGGCTACACCTTC. As protein: CATHPSEDYGYTF.

Concerning this clonotype itself: The missing conserved phenylalanine or tryptophan at the end of this CDR3 makes a read error likely. The chain has TRBV7-3 and TRBJ2-1; TRBD1 agrees at 8 bases. The V and J ends lost 0 bases and 9 bases, in that order; junction bases with no gene match: 4. Looked up from germline, CDR1 is SGHTA and CDR2 is FQGTGA. CDR3 size: 14 residues. The CDR3 reads CASSLTQGAGEQFS. CDR3 nucleotide sequence: TGTGCCAGCAGCTTAACCCAGGGGGCGGGTGAGCAGTTCTCC.